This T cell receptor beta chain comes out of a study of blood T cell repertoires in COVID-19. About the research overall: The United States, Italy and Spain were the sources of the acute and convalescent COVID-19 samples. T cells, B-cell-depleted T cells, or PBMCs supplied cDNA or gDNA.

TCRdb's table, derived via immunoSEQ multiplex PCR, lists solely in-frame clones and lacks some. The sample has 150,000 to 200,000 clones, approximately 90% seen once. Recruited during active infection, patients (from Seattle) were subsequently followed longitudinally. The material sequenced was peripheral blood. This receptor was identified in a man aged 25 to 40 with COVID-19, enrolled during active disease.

In DNA form, the CDR3 reads TGCGCCAGCAGCCTCGGGACAGGGGATGAAAAACTGTTTTTT. Protein: CASSLGTGDEKLFF. The V and J genes are TRBV4-3 and TRBJ1-4, with TRBD1 matching over 10 bases. Germline CDR1 is LGHNA and CDR2 is YSLEER. The CDR3 runs to 14 residues. V lost 4 bases, J lost 6 bases, and 2 bases stayed unmatched.